This T cell receptor (beta chain) is from a study of blood T cell repertoires in COVID-19. Study information: PBMCs, B-cell-depleted T cells, or T cells provided the cDNA or gDNA that made up the material.

V was pared by 2 bases and J by 9 bases, with 13 bases between. Germline CDR1 and CDR2: MNHEY and SVGAGI. The CDR3 covers 13 residues. Study processing details: Amplification with reference gene primers provided the estimates of nucleated cell counts. Generated by immunoSEQ multiplex PCR, the TCRdb table keeps only in-frame clones and is missing some. Clone size and V and J calls were adopted from that table, with D and trimming inferred from the DNA. Of about 310,000 clones detected, around 90% appear once; the ten largest clones hold 2.9%. The source of this sequence is a woman in her 30s with COVID-19, enrolled during active disease. The gene calls are TRBV6-5 and TRBJ2-5, with D maybe TRBD2 (5 bases). The sequenced sample consisted of peripheral blood. The CDR3 loop is CASSYAGDGAQYF. The CDR3 nucleotides are TGTGCCAGCAGTTACGCCGGGGATGGGGCCCAGTACTTC.